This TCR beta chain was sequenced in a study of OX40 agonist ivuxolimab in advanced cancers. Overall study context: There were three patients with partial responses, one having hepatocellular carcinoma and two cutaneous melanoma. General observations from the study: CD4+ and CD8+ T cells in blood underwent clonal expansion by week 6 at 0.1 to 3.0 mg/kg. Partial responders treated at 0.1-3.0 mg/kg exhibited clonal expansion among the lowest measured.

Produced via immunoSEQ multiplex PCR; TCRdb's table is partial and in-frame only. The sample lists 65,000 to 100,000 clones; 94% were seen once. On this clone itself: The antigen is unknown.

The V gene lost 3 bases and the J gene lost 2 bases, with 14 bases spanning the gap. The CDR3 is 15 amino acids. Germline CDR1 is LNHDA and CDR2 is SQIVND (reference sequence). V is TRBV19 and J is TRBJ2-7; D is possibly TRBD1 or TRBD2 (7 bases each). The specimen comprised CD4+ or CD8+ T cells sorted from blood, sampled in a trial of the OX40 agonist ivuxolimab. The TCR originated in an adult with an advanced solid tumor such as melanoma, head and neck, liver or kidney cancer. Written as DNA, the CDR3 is TGTGCCAGTAGTATCGGTTCAGGGGGGGCCTACGAGCAGTACTTC. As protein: CASSIGSGGAYEQYF.